This T cell receptor beta chain was profiled in a study of cytomegalovirus exposure and HLA in healthy donors. Whole-study results and caveats: A later analysis found most CMV-associated TCR beta chains apparently HLA-restricted. The majority of TCR sequences were rare, yet some public TCRs appeared in many donors. Reports credit the classifier with highly specific, highly sensitive diagnosis of cytomegalovirus status. Most of the TCR beta V segments (in an earlier analysis) were productive either about 87% or about 30% of the time.

Comments on this clone: Its antigen is not identified.

PCR was performed using 60 Vbeta and 13 Jbeta primers. TCRdb keeps only in-frame clones here, not all; method: immunoSEQ multiplex PCR. The sample gives around 130,000 clones, roughly 82% of which show up once; roughly 3% is in the top ten. The length of the CDR3 is 15 residues. V was cut by 6 bases and J by 2 bases, with 17 bases left in between. Germline loops: CDR1 SEHNR, CDR2 FQNEAQ (reference sequence). The sample comprised PBMCs. The chain joins TRBV7-9 to TRBJ2-7; maybe TRBD1 (6 bases). This TCR derives from a woman aged 18 to 35 in good health and CMV-seropositive. The CDR3 loop reads CASSLAGASAYEQYF. The DNA for the CDR3 is TGTGCCAGCAGTTTGGCAGGGGCGAGCGCCTACGAGCAGTACTTC.